These T cell receptor beta chains were read from a single sample in a study of blood T cell repertoires in COVID-19. TCRdb's copy holds only in-frame clones and misses some; the assay was immunoSEQ multiplex PCR. The sample shows roughly 450,000 clones, roughly 87% of them seen only once. The specimen sequenced was PBMCs or T cells enriched from blood (not recorded which). These receptors all come from a man younger than 35 who had recovered from COVID-19. Each CDR3 is given with its conserved first and last residue. D genes are given only for firm matches. Part of the rows lack a size; the others show once, few, many or a class for expanded clones.

V: TRBV6-4
D: TRBD1
size: -
CDR3: CASSAMDRGRRAFF

V: TRBV5-1
D: TRBD1
size: -
CDR3: CASSLGQGANLNTEAFF

V: TRBV2
D: TRBD1
size: -
CDR3: CASSVGTGGQPQHF

V: TRBV27
D: TRBD2
size: -
CDR3: CASRGLAGKNTGELFF

V: TRBV7-2
D: -
size: once
CDR3: CASSLPPVREAFF

V: TRBV5-4
D: TRBD2
size: -
CDR3: CASSRGLAESNEQFF

V: TRBV4-1
D: TRBD1
size: -
CDR3: CASSQVGRGRRAEAFF

V: TRBV19
D: TRBD1
size: -
CDR3: CASSTRTGGYYEQYF

V: TRBV20-1
D: -
size: -
CDR3: CSASRGEKLFF

V: TRBV7-3
D: TRBD1
size: -
CDR3: CASSPRTGRWYEQYF

V: TRBV4-2
D: -
size: -
CDR3: CASSQDLGQAQHF

V: TRBV5-1
D: -
size: few
CDR3: CASSLSGDMYTEAFF

V: TRBV20-1
D: -
size: -
CDR3: CSAWGRSGYTF

V: TRBV19
D: -
size: -
CDR3: CASKEMSSGANVLTF

V: TRBV7-2
D: -
size: -
CDR3: CASSLAKTGSTDTQYF

V: TRBV15
D: -
size: -
CDR3: CATSRGQQLSTDTQYF

V: TRBV4-1
D: -
size: -
CDR3: CASSAISAGGNTIYF

V: TRBV9
D: TRBD1
size: -
CDR3: CASSVIPGQGRIPLPYEQYF

V: TRBV19
D: -
size: -
CDR3: CASSSAQGGGSPLHF

V: TRBV10-3
D: -
size: -
CDR3: CATAEGRSGNTIYF

V: TRBV5-4
D: TRBD2
size: -
CDR3: CASSFRDYHATDTQYF

V: TRBV2
D: TRBD1
size: -
CDR3: CASYRDRVSPLHF

V: TRBV12-3/TRBV12-4
D: -
size: -
CDR3: CASSLAEDYGYTF

V: TRBV7-8
D: TRBD2
size: -
CDR3: CASRQTSGETQYF

V: TRBV5-1
D: -
size: -
CDR3: CASSWGGAQETQYF

V: TRBV20-1
D: -
size: -
CDR3: CSASSRGLPTEAFF

V: TRBV30
D: TRBD1
size: -
CDR3: CAWSVLYGTGDEQYF

V: TRBV28
D: TRBD1
size: -
CDR3: CASSKRTGGAAGELFF

V: TRBV27
D: -
size: -
CDR3: CASSSGHNTEAFF

V: TRBV5-5
D: TRBD1
size: -
CDR3: CASSLFQGGNQPQHF

V: TRBV7-8
D: -
size: -
CDR3: CASSLVVGEGGYTF

V: TRBV10-3
D: TRBD1
size: -
CDR3: CASTKDRAEGNEQFF

V: TRBV11-2
D: TRBD2
size: -
CDR3: CASSSTSGRRVEQFF

V: TRBV6-1
D: -
size: few
CDR3: CASSENRARYGYTF

V: TRBV16
D: -
size: -
CDR3: CASSNIRVDTEAFF

V: TRBV2
D: -
size: -
CDR3: CASMWGANTGELFF

V: TRBV27
D: TRBD2
size: -
CDR3: CASSPLAGQYNEQFF

V: TRBV11-2
D: TRBD1
size: -
CDR3: CASSYRQGGEKLFF

V: TRBV5-5
D: -
size: many
CDR3: CASSLSPRKYSEQYF

V: TRBV5-1
D: TRBD1
size: -
CDR3: CASGRDRSNNEQFF

V: TRBV5-5
D: -
size: -
CDR3: CASSFAGGNQPQHF

V: TRBV3-1/TRBV3-2
D: TRBD1
size: -
CDR3: CASSLGTGSNNEQFF

V: TRBV7-3
D: -
size: -
CDR3: CASSSFGGGTQYF

V: TRBV11-2
D: -
size: -
CDR3: CASSLGSSSYEQYF

V: TRBV10-2
D: -
size: -
CDR3: CASSVSGGYEQYF

V: TRBV7-8
D: -
size: -
CDR3: CASSFLGYSGNTIYF

V: TRBV27
D: -
size: -
CDR3: CASSSGAGGYEKLFF

V: TRBV4-2
D: TRBD2
size: -
CDR3: CASSQAITSGSGRQYF

V: TRBV30
D: -
size: -
CDR3: CAWIRGTADTQYF

V: TRBV5-1
D: -
size: -
CDR3: CASSPQDLAAPLHF

V: TRBV5-1
D: -
size: -
CDR3: CASSPDGHVDQPQHF

V: TRBV7-3
D: TRBD1
size: -
CDR3: CASSFQGARGYTF

V: TRBV28
D: TRBD1
size: -
CDR3: CASSTLDRGSQPQHF

V: TRBV9
D: TRBD1
size: -
CDR3: CASSVGGGGEQYF

V: TRBV7-3
D: -
size: -
CDR3: CASSPLQLLPTEAFF